The 20 T cell receptor beta chains reported below all come from one sample, sequenced in a study of blood T cell repertoires in COVID-19. TCRdb keeps only in-frame clones here, not all; method: immunoSEQ multiplex PCR. Here the sample spans around 37,000 clones, 90% being singletons. The specimen sequenced was peripheral blood. The receptors derive from a man aged 60 to 69 with active or convalescent COVID-19.

The chain joins TRBV28 to TRBJ1-5, with D uncertain. V lost 4 bases and J 11 bases, leaving 12 bases between the germline ends. Per germline, CDR1 MDHEN and CDR2 SYDVKM. This CDR3 has 12 amino acids. CDR3 protein: CASSSSPSAQHF. CDR3 sequence (DNA): TGTGCCAGCAGTTCATCCCCATCAGCCCAGCATTTT.

The chain uses TRBV5-1 and TRBJ2-7; 11 nucleotides line up with TRBD1. V lost 4 bases to trimming and J lost 2 bases; unmatched junction nucleotides: 5. Germline V gene data show CDR1 as SGHRS and CDR2 as YFSETQ. This CDR3 is 15 amino acids long. This chain's CDR3 is CASSGGQGAAYEQYF. The CDR3 nucleotides read TGCGCCAGCAGCGGCGGACAGGGGGCCGCCTACGAGCAGTACTTC.

This chain joins TRBV27 and TRBJ2-1; TRBD2 matches at 7 bases. The CDR3 spans 13 residues. Germline V gene sequence: CDR1 MNHEY, CDR2 SMNVEV (reference sequence). V dropped 7 bases and J dropped 7; count of bases not matched to a gene: 7. CDR3 in amino acids: CASKPVGGNEQFF. Here the CDR3 DNA reads TGTGCCAGCAAACCGGTGGGGGGGAATGAGCAGTTCTTC.

Here the CDR3 reads CASSVSPRAFEAFF. For the CDR3, the DNA is TGCGCCAGCAGTGTCTCTCCCAGGGCATTTGAAGCTTTCTTT. V is TRBV10-2 and J is TRBJ1-1; tentatively, D is TRBD1 (5 bases). This CDR3 contains 14 residues. Germline V gene sequence: CDR1 WSHSY, CDR2 SAAADI. Trimming removed 4 bases at V and 7 bases at J, with 16 bases between.

This clone is labeled as medium-sized. The chain joins TRBV4-1 to TRBJ1-1; D gene ambiguous. The CDR3 has 13 residues. Germline V gene lookup returns CDR1 MGHRA and CDR2 YSYEKL. Trimming shortened V by 4 bases and J by 8 bases, and 14 bases separated the two germline ends. DNA of the CDR3: TGCGCCAGCAGCCCTCGGGAGGCCTCCGAAGCTTTCTTT. It translates to CASSPREASEAFF.

The chain couples TRBV5-4 to TRBJ1-2, with unresolved D. The germline CDR1 and CDR2 sequences are SGHNT and YYREEE (reference sequence). The CDR3 extends over 12 amino acids. Between the trimmed V and J ends, which lost 4 bases and 6 bases, there was a span of 10 bases. CDR3 coding DNA: TGTGCCAGCAGCGCTGACGGAGATGGCTACACCTTC. This sequence encodes CASSADGDGYTF.

The V call is TRBV28, the J call TRBJ2-7; TRBD2 might be the D (7 bases). Germline V gene data show CDR1 as MDHEN and CDR2 as SYDVKM. This CDR3 is built from 17 residues. V was shortened by 4 bases and J by 5 bases, with 24 bases between the two germline ends. As DNA, the CDR3 is TGTGCCAGCAGTTCTGGGGGGGGTGCCAGGGGTTCCAACGAGCAGTACTTC. This encodes CASSSGGGARGSNEQYF. Variable domain in full (rest from reference TRBV28 and TRBJ2-7): DVKVTQSSRYLVKRTGEKVFLECVQDMDHENMFWYRQDPGLGLRLIYFSYDVKMKEKGDIPEGYSVSREKKERFSLILESASTNQTSMYLCASSSGGGARGSNEQYFGPGTRLTVT.

The chain is built from TRBV9 and TRBJ2-7; a possible D gene is TRBD1 (5 bases). There are 15 residues in the CDR3. CDR1 is SGDLS and CDR2 is YYNGEE in the germline V gene. V was shortened by 2 bases and J by 3 bases, with 15 bases between the two germline ends. CDR3 sequence: CASSVYDSNYYEQYF. The CDR3 DNA reads as TGTGCCAGCAGCGTGTACGACAGTAACTACTACGAGCAGTACTTC.

V usage is TRBV20-1 and J usage is TRBJ2-1, with a weak D call TRBD1 (6 bases). This CDR3 region has 11 residues. Looked up from germline, CDR1 is DFQATT and CDR2 is SNEGSKA (reference sequence). This chain's CDR3 is CSRQAPRGQFF. CDR3 sequence (DNA): TGCTCTCGCCAGGCCCCCAGGGGTCAGTTCTTC.

The genes are TRBV6-5 and TRBJ1-4; a possible D gene is TRBD1 (6 bases). Germline values: CDR1 MNHEY, CDR2 SVGAGI. V dropped 6 bases and J dropped 8 bases, with 10 bases sitting between them. CDR3 size: 12 residues. The CDR3 region has the DNA TGTGCCAGCAGGGACAGCTACGAAAAACTGTTTTTT. This encodes CASRDSYEKLFF.

The CDR3 sequence is CAWFSGQALSETQYF. The CDR3 DNA reads TGTGCCTGGTTCTCGGGACAGGCGTTAAGTGAGACCCAGTACTTC. V is TRBV30 and J is TRBJ2-5, with 8 bases matching TRBD1. The CDR3 runs 15 residues. V lost 5 bases and J lost 5; bases outside the gene matches: 13. CDR1 GTSNPN and CDR2 SVGIG come from the germline V gene (reference sequence).

In nucleotides, the CDR3 is TGTGCCAGCAGCACACAGGGTCCCGCTAACACAGATACGCAGTATTTT. Translating gives CASSTQGPANTDTQYF. The chain carries TRBV7-9 and TRBJ2-3; tentatively, D is TRBD1 (6 bases). The V end was cut by 5 bases, the J end by 2 bases, with 17 bases between. The CDR3 extends over 16 amino acids. Germline V gene data show CDR1 as SEHNR and CDR2 as FQNEAQ (reference sequence).

The chain links TRBV27 to TRBJ2-1; 15 bases match TRBD2. The CDR3 runs to 18 residues. Trimming at V came to 3 bases and at J to 8 bases, leaving 11 bases not matched to a gene. Looked up from germline, CDR1 is MNHEY and CDR2 is SMNVEV (reference sequence). CDR3 nucleotide sequence: TGTGCCAGCAGTTTTATACGCTTGGGGACTAGCGGGAGGTATGAGCAGTTCTTC. It is translated as CASSFIRLGTSGRYEQFF.

The J gene is TRBJ2-3, the V gene TRBV21-1; the DNA was not compared with TRBD2, the D call given in the table. TRBV21-1 is a listed pseudogene. CDR3 size: 17 residues. CDR3 in DNA: TGTGCCATACTAGCGGGAGGAACCAATTGCCGCACAGATACGCAGTATTTT. This codes for CAILAGGTNCRTDTQYF.

This chain links TRBV6-5 with TRBJ1-3; the D is unclear. CDR3 size: 14 residues. Trimming removed 0 bases from V and 4 bases from J, with 7 bases in between. Germline values: CDR1 MNHEY, CDR2 SVGAGI. CDR3 sequence: CASSYSGSGNTIYF. CDR3 nucleotide sequence: TGTGCCAGCAGTTACTCCGGGTCCGGAAACACCATATATTTT.

The chain recombines TRBV6-5 with TRBJ2-7; D perhaps matches TRBD1 (5 bases). This CDR3 has 16 residues. CDR1 is MNHEY, CDR2 SVGAGI, per germline. V lost 3 bases to trimming and J lost 2 bases, with 17 bases between them. CDR3 region: CASSYSTGPKTYEQYF. The CDR3, as DNA: TGTGCCAGCAGTTATTCTACAGGCCCCAAGACCTACGAGCAGTACTTC.

The rearrangement uses TRBV14 and TRBJ1-2, with 7 bases lining up with TRBD1. This CDR3 comprises 13 residues. V gave up 3 bases and J gave up 5 bases; unmatched junction bases: 3. In germline, CDR1 is SGHDN, CDR2 FVKESK. This CDR3 is CASSQTQGYGYTF. In nucleotides, the CDR3 is TGTGCCAGCAGCCAGACACAGGGGTATGGCTACACCTTC.

This rearrangement joins TRBV7-2 to TRBJ2-7; perhaps TRBD1 as D (6 bases). Looked up from germline, CDR1 is SGHTA and CDR2 is FQGNSA. The CDR3 totals 13 residues. Trimming took 6 bases from V and 2 from J, leaving 11 bases between them. CDR3 region: CASSTGPTYEQYF. The CDR3 DNA reads TGTGCCAGCAGTACAGGGCCGACCTACGAGCAGTACTTC.

The chain employs TRBV5-1 and TRBJ2-7, with 9 nucleotides matching TRBD2. Per the germline V gene, CDR1 is SGHRS and CDR2 is YFSETQ. The V gene end was trimmed by 2 bases and the J gene end by 2 bases; junction bases not matched to a gene: 5. The CDR3 consists of 15 residues. CDR3 DNA: TGCGCCAGCAGCTTAATAGCGGGAGCGCCCTACGAGCAGTACTTC. Translating it yields CASSLIAGAPYEQYF.

This rearrangement joins TRBV6-5 to TRBJ2-3, with 9 bases fitting TRBD1. The germline V gene has CDR1 MNHEY and CDR2 SVGAGI. The CDR3 is made up of 14 amino acids. V was pared by 5 bases and J by 5 bases, with 5 bases of the junction left unmatched. The CDR3, as DNA: TGTGCCAGCAGTACAGGGGGCGCGGGAGATACGCAGTATTTT. Protein: CASSTGGAGDTQYF.